This T cell receptor beta chain originates from a study of blood T cells in healthy people across ages. The CDR3 spans 15 residues. The V and J ends lost 5 bases and 4 bases respectively, with 17 bases between them. Germline-derived CDR1 and CDR2 are MNHEY and SVGEGT. Together with a sample-barcoded 5' primer, a J-beta primer mix was included in a second PCR lasting about 7 to 11 cycles. TCRdb re-derived calls from the 5' RACE reads in MiXCR, one entry per CDR3 protein. The data show about 1.8 million distinct CDR3 sequences, with 40% to 55% seen just once and around 2.1% held by the top ten. About this clonotype: Its specificity is unknown.

Broader study findings: The diversity estimates, figures obtained from one million T cells, were considered underestimates. The study found more naive CD4+ cells and higher diversity in long-lived than aged donors.

The receptor's source is a woman aged 40 to 50 in good health. The sample comprised blood. The chain recombines TRBV6-2 or TRBV6-3 with TRBJ1-1; the D is unclear. The CDR3 here is CASSKRRVDSTEAFF. The CDR3 bases are TGTGCCAGCAGTAAACGCCGGGTGGATAGCACTGAAGCTTTCTTT.